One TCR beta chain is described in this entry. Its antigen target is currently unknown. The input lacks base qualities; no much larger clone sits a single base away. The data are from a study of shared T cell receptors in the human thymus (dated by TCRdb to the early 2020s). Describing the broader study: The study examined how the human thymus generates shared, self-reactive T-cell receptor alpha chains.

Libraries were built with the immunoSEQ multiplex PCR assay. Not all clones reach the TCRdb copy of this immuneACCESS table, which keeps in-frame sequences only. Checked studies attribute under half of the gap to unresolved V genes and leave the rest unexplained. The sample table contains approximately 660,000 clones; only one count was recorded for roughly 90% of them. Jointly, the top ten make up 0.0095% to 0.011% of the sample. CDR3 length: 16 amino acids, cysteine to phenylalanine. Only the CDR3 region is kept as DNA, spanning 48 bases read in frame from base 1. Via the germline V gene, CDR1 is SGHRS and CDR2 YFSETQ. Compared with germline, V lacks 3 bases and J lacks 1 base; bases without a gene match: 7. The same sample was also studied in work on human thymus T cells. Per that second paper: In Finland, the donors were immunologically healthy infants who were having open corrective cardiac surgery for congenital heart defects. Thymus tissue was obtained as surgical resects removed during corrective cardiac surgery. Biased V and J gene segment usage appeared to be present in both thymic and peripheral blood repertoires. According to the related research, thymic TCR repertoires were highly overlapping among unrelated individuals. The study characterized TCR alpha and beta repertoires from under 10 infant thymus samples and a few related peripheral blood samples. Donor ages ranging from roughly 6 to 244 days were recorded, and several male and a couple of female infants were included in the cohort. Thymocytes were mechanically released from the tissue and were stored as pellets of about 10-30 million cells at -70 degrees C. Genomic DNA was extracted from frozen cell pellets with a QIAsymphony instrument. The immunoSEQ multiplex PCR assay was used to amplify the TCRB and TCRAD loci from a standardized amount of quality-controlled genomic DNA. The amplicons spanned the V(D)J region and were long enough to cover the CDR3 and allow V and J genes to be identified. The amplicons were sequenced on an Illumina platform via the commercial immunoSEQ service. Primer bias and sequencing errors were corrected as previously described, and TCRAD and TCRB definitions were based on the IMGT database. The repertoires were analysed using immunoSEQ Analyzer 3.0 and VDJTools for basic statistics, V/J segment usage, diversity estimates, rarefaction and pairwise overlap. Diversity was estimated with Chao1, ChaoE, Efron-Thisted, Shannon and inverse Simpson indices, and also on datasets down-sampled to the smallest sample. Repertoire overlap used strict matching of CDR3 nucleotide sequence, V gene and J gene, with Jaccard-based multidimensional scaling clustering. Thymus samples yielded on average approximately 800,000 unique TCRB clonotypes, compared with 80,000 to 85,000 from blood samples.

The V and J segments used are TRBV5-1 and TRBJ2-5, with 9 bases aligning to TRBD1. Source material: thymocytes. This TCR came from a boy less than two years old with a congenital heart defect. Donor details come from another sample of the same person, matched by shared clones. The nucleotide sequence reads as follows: TGCGCCAGCAGCTGCCCCCCGACAGGGGGCCAAGAGACCCAGTACTTC. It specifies CASSCPPTGGQETQYF.